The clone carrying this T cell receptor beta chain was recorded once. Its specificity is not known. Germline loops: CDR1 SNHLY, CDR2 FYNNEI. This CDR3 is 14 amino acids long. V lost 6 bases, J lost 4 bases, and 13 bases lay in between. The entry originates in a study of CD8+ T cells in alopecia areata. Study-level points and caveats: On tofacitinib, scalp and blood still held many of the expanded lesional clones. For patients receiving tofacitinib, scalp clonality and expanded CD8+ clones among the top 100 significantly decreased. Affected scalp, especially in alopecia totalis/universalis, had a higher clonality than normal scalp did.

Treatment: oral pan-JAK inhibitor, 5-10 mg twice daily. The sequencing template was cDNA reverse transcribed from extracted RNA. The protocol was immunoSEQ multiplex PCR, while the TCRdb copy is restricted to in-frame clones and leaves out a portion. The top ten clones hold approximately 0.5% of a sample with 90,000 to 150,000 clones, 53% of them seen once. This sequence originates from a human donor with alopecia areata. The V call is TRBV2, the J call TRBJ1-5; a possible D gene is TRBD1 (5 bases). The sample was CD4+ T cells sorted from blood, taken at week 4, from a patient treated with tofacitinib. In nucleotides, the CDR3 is TGTGCCAGCAGGGAGGGGCCAATGAATCAGCCCCAGCATTTT. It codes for CASREGPMNQPQHF.